These 3 T cell receptor beta chains came from one sample sequenced in a study of T-cell memory formation after mild COVID-19. TCRdb independently ran MiXCR on the 5' RACE reads; one entry per CDR3 protein. Seen here are roughly 340,000 distinct CDR3 sequences, 15% to 20% observed once, and the top ten hold 20% to 25%. Sequencing used PBMCs or a T cell subset sorted from them (not recorded which). The receptors derive from a young man who had mild COVID-19 (a few samples of this study predate the infection). Cell type and time point are not known.

This clonotype was seen a handful of times. The rearrangement joins TRBV15 to TRBJ2-1, with D tentatively TRBD2 (7 bases). V was trimmed by 3 bases and J by 8 bases, leaving 20 bases between them. The germline V gene has CDR1 LNHNV and CDR2 YYDKDF (reference sequence). The CDR3 loop spans 16 amino acids. CDR3 loop: CATSSFTGTGGDEQFF. The CDR3 DNA is TGTGCCACCAGCAGCTTTACCGGGACGGGGGGCGATGAGCAGTTCTTC. Based on the CDR3 plus reference TRBV15 and TRBJ2-1, the full variable domain is DAMVIQNPRYQVTQFGKPVTLSCSQTLNHNVMYWYQQKSSQAPKLLFHYYDKDFNNEADTPDNFQSRRPNTSFCFLDIRSPGLGDTAMYLCATSSFTGTGGDEQFFGPGTRLTVL.

In this sample, this clonotype turned up a few times. The V call is TRBV7-2, the J call TRBJ2-2; D is ambiguous. Trimming took 3 bases from V and 1 from J, leaving 9 bases between them. The CDR3 is 15 amino acids. Germline V CDR1 and CDR2: SGHTA, FQGNSA. The CDR3 sequence: CASSFSPGNTGELFF. CDR3 coding DNA: TGTGCCAGCAGCTTTTCCCCAGGGAACACCGGGGAGCTGTTTTTT.

In its sample, this clonotype was seen many times. The chain joins TRBV9 to TRBJ2-6; D gene unclear. The CDR3 is 16 amino acids. V gave up 2 bases and J gave up 4 bases, with 13 bases separating them. The germline V gene encodes CDR1 SGDLS and CDR2 YYNGEE. CDR3 nucleotide sequence: TGTGCCAGCAGCGTGAGTCGAGGTTCAGGGGCCAACGTCCTGACTTTC. It codes for CASSVSRGSGANVLTF.